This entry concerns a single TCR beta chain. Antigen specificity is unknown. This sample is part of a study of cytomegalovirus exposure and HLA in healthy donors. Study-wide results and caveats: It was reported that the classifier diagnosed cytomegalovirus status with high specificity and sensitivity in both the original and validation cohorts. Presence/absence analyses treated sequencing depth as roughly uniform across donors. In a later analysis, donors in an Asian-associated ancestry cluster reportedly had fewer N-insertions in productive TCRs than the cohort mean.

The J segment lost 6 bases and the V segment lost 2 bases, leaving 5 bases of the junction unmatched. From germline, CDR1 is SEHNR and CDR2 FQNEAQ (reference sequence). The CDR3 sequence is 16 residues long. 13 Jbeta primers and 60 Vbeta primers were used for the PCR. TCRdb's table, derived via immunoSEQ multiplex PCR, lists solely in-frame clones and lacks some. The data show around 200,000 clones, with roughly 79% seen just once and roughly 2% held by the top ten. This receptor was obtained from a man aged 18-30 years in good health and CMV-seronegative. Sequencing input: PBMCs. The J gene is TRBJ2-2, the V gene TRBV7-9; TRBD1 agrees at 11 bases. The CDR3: CASSLPGTGGAGELFF. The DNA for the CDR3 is TGTGCCAGCAGCTTACCTGGGACAGGGGGGGCCGGGGAGCTGTTTTTT.